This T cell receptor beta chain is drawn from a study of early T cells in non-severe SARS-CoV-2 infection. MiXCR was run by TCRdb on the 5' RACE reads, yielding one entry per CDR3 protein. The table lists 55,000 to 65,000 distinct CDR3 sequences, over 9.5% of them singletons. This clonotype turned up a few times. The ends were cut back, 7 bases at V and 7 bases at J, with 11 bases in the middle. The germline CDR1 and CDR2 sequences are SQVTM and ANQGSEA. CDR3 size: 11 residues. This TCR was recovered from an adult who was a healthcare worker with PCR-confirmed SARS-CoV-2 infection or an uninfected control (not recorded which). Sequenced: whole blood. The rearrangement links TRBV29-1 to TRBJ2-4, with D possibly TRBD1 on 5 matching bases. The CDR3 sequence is CSGTSVNIQYF. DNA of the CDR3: TGCAGCGGGACATCCGTCAACATTCAGTACTTC. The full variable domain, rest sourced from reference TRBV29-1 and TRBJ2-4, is SAVISQKPSRDICQRGTSLTIQCQVDSQVTMMFWYRQQPGQSLTLIATANQGSEATYESGFVIDKFPISRPNLTFSTLTVSNMSPEDSSIYLCSGTSVNIQYFGAGTRLSVL.